This entry lists 2 T cell receptor beta chains sequenced from one sample in a study of blood T cell repertoires in COVID-19. The table came from immunoSEQ multiplex PCR; TCRdb's copy has only in-frame clones and leaves some out. Here the sample spans under 250,000 clones, about 92% being singletons. The sequencing input was peripheral blood. The receptors stem from a man aged 25 to 40 with acute or convalescent COVID-19.

This chain connects TRBV7-3 to TRBJ2-1, with D possibly matching TRBD1 (5 bases). Germline V CDR1 and CDR2: SGHTA, FQGTGA. Trimming removed 5 bases at V and 8 bases at J, with 31 bases between. There are 19 residues in the CDR3. The CDR3 nucleotides read TGTGCCAGCAGCCTTACCCCCCGACAGAGAGGACGACAGTCGGATGAGCAGTTCTTC. This encodes CASSLTPRQRGRQSDEQFF.

This clone was seen only once. The V and J genes are TRBV2 and TRBJ2-3; D is unresolved. V was trimmed by 2 bases and J by 3 bases, leaving 3 bases between them. The CDR3 sequence is 12 residues long. Germline CDR1 and CDR2: SNHLY and FYNNEI. CDR3 sequence: CASSEQTDTQYF. CDR3 DNA sequence: TGTGCCAGCAGTGAACAAACAGATACGCAGTATTTT.